These 17 T cell receptor beta chains originate from one sample sequenced in a study of T-cell reconstitution after alpha-beta-depleted transplantation in children. TCRbeta library construction was performed incorporating unique molecular identifiers. MiXCR, applied by TCRdb to the PCR reads, yields one record per CDR3 protein. The sample contains some 530,000 distinct CDR3 sequences, under 15% of which appear only once. The sequences come from PBMCs from the stem cell graft donor, collected from the stem cell graft. These receptors were obtained from a human donor who donated a stem cell graft to a child with combined immunodeficiency.

This chain uses TRBV20-1 with TRBJ1-2; a possible D gene is TRBD1 (6 bases). V lost 3 bases, J lost 3 bases, and 14 bases lay in between. Germline V gene data show CDR1 as DFQATT and CDR2 as SNEGSKA (reference sequence). This CDR3 has 14 residues. The CDR3 loop is CSARLHREDYGYTF. The DNA of the CDR3 is TGCAGTGCTAGGTTGCACAGGGAGGACTATGGCTACACCTTC.

This sequence joins TRBV11-2 and TRBJ1-5; 7 nucleotides agree with TRBD1. V lost 5 bases, J lost 3 bases, and 4 bases stayed unmatched. CDR3 size: 14 residues. The germline CDR1 and CDR2 sequences are SGHAT and FQNNGV. The CDR3 coding sequence is TGTGCCAGCAGCAGGACAGGCTTCAATCAGCCCCAGCATTTT. Amino acid sequence: CASSRTGFNQPQHF.

The chain combines TRBV2 with TRBJ2-7; TRBD1 matches 7 bases. V was pared by 5 bases and J by 0 bases, with 7 bases of the junction left unmatched. CDR1 is SNHLY and CDR2 is FYNNEI in the germline V gene. CDR3 length equals 15 residues. The CDR3 is CASSPGTVNSYEQYF. In DNA form, the CDR3 reads TGTGCCAGCAGTCCCGGGACAGTCAACTCCTACGAGCAGTACTTC.

The chain is built from TRBV4-2 and TRBJ2-1; D is unresolved. V was trimmed by 2 bases and J by 4 bases, leaving 6 bases between them. The V gene's germline CDR1 is LGHNA and CDR2 YNFKEQ. The CDR3 is made up of 13 amino acids. CDR3 protein: CASSQLNYNEQFF. Here the CDR3 DNA reads TGTGCCAGCAGCCAACTGAATTACAATGAGCAGTTCTTC.

The chain has TRBV7-2 and TRBJ2-1, with unresolved D. The CDR3 is 14 amino acids. Germline values: CDR1 SGHTA, CDR2 FQGNSA. The V end lost 1 base, the J end lost 8 bases, and 12 bases lay between the germline ends. The CDR3 DNA reads TGTGCCAGCAGCTTAGGGGCGACTGAGGATGAGCAGTTCTTC. Translated, it gives CASSLGATEDEQFF.

The J gene is TRBJ1-2, the V gene TRBV12-3 or TRBV12-4; 8 bases fit TRBD1. Unmatched junction bases numbered 12, after V lost 6 bases and J lost 6 bases. The CDR3 has 15 residues. The CDR3 loop reads CASRREQGGGNGYTF. CDR3 nucleotide sequence: TGTGCCAGCAGACGAGAACAGGGGGGAGGCAATGGCTACACCTTC.

This clonotype was counted only a few times. The rearrangement links TRBV25-1 to TRBJ2-5, with 8 bases fitting TRBD2. V was clipped by 2 bases and J by 5 bases; unmatched bases: 7. CDR1 is MGHDK and CDR2 is SYGVNS in the germline V gene. The CDR3 is made up of 15 amino acids. CDR3 sequence reads: CASSEAAGDLETQYF. CDR3 DNA: TGTGCCAGCAGTGAAGCAGCGGGGGATCTCGAGACCCAGTACTTC.

This clonotype was found many times. V is TRBV6-1 and J is TRBJ1-3; D ambiguous. Trimming stripped 0 bases from V and 3 bases from J, with 9 bases between. Germline V gene data show CDR1 as MNHNS and CDR2 as SASEGT. The CDR3 covers 15 residues. CDR3 in amino acids: CASSEAQSHGNTIYF. Here the CDR3 DNA reads TGTGCCAGCAGTGAAGCGCAAAGCCATGGAAACACCATATATTTT.

A remark on this clonotype: At one of its ends the junction is not consistent with the germline gene, which may arise from a read error. The J gene is TRBJ2-7, the V gene TRBV2; TRBD1 agrees at 10 bases. CDR3 size: 11 residues. CDR1 and CDR2 (germline): SNHLY, FYNNEI. This chain's CDR3 is CASSTGTGEIF. DNA for the CDR3: TGTGCCAGCAGCACCGGGACAGGGGAAATTTTC.

Many counts were recorded for this clonotype. Germline is not matched at one junction end, which may reflect a read error. The rearrangement links TRBV12-3 or TRBV12-4 to TRBJ2-1; 7 nucleotides agree with TRBD1. The CDR3 loop spans 12 amino acids. The CDR3 is CAQRGRDNEQFF. The CDR3 DNA is TGCGCTCAGAGGGGGCGCGACAATGAGCAGTTCTTC.

This clonotype was seen more than once but under ten times. The chain links TRBV4-1 to TRBJ1-2; TRBD1 matches 8 bases. Germline V gives CDR1 MGHRA, CDR2 YSYEKL. The CDR3 is 14 amino acids. V trimming: 1 base; J trimming: 7 bases; junction bases outside the gene matches: 5. This chain's CDR3 is CASSQGQGIGGYTF. The CDR3 nucleotides read TGCGCCAGCAGCCAAGGACAGGGGATCGGTGGCTACACCTTC.

The table lists this clonotype with a few counts. The rearrangement joins TRBV6-5 to TRBJ1-6; D gene unclear. In germline, CDR1 is MNHEY, CDR2 SVGAGI. There are 16 residues in the CDR3. Between the trimmed V and J ends, which lost 0 bases and 6 bases, there was a span of 12 bases. The CDR3 reads CASSYSRSGLNSPLHF. CDR3 sequence (DNA): TGTGCCAGCAGTTACTCGAGGTCCGGGCTTAATTCACCCCTCCACTTT.

This clonotype appeared a few times. This chain links TRBV7-2 with TRBJ2-5, with a weak D call TRBD1 (5 bases). Germline values: CDR1 SGHTA, CDR2 FQGNSA. This CDR3 has 15 amino acids. Deletions cut 2 bases from V and 7 bases from J, with 17 bases between. The CDR3 DNA follows: TGTGCCAGCAGCTTAAATGGGGCCCAAATGGGGACCCAGTACTTC. Protein product: CASSLNGAQMGTQYF.

This clonotype has at least ten counts. The chain links TRBV24-1 to TRBJ2-1, with unresolved D. Germline V gene sequence: CDR1 KGHDR, CDR2 SFDVKD. With 4 bases removed from V and 13 bases from J, the gap between germline ends came to 16 bases. This CDR3 has 13 amino acids. In nucleotides, the CDR3 is TGTGCCACCAGTGACCGCAGGACGGGTCTTCAGTTCTTC. It translates to CATSDRRTGLQFF.

The rearrangement uses TRBV12-3 or TRBV12-4 and TRBJ1-1, with D tentatively TRBD1 (5 bases). This CDR3 contains 14 residues. Trimming pared 6 bases from V and 1 base from J, leaving 12 bases between. CDR3 region: CASRRGTTNTEAFF. The CDR3, as DNA: TGTGCCAGCAGGAGGGGTACCACGAACACTGAAGCTTTCTTT.

This clonotype was detected once. A clone one base away is much larger, so this may be a read error. The rearrangement joins TRBV28 to TRBJ2-7, with TRBD1 matching over 8 bases. This CDR3 region has 16 residues. Germline V lookup: CDR1 MDHEN, CDR2 SYDVKM. The CDR3 sequence: CASIHQGAELYLGQSF. The CDR3 region has the DNA TGTGCCAGCATCCATCAGGGGGCAGAATTGTATCTGGGGCAGTCCTTC.

The V call is TRBV7-3, the J call TRBJ2-3, with D perhaps given as TRBD1 or TRBD2 (5 bases each). CDR3 size: 15 residues. Trimming took off 2 bases at V and 4 bases at J, with 13 bases between the two ends. Germline CDR1 reads SGHTA; CDR2 reads FQGTGA. Written as DNA, the CDR3 is TGTGCCAGCAGCTTAGAACAGAGGGGCTCAGATACGCAGTATTTT. The encoded protein is CASSLEQRGSDTQYF.